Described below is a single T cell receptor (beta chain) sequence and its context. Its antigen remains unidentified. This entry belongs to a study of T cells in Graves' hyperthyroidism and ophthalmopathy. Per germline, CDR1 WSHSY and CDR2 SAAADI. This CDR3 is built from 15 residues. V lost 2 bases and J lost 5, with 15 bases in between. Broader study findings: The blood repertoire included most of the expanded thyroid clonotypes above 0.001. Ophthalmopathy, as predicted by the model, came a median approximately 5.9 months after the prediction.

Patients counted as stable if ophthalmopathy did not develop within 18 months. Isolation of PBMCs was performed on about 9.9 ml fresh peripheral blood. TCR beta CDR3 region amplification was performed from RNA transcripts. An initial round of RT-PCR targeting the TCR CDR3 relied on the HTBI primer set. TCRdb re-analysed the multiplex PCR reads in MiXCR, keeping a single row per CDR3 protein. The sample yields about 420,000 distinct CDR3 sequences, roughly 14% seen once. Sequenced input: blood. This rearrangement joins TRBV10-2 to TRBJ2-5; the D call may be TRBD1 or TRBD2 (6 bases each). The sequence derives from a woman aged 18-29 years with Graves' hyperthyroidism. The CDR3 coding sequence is TGCGCCAGCAGTGAGACCGGGGGCAGACCGGAGACCCAGTACTTC. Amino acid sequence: CASSETGGRPETQYF.